The 11 T cell receptor beta chains below all came from one sample that was sequenced in a study of blood T cell repertoires in COVID-19. TCRdb's copy holds only in-frame clones and misses some; the assay was immunoSEQ multiplex PCR. This table has approximately 260,000 clones, 87% appearing once. Specimen: peripheral blood. These receptor sequences come from a man between 60 and 70 years old who had recovered from COVID-19.

The chain uses TRBV23-1 and TRBJ2-7, with a possible D match to TRBD2 (6 bases). TRBV23-1 is marked as an open reading frame, function uncertain. This CDR3 has 17 residues. Trimming stripped 2 bases from V and 1 base from J, with 18 bases between. CDR3 sequence reads: CASSQTRGGPSSYEQYV. In DNA form, the CDR3 reads TGCGCCAGCAGTCAAACCCGGGGAGGCCCTTCATCCTACGAGCAGTACGTC.

This clone was recorded only once. The chain employs TRBV5-1 and TRBJ2-1, with D possibly matching TRBD2 (6 bases). In germline, CDR1 is SGHRS, CDR2 YFSETQ. Between the trimmed V and J ends, which lost 8 bases and 1 base, there was a span of 13 bases. This CDR3 is built from 14 residues. The CDR3 bases are TGCGCCAGTTCAGCGGGCCAATCCTACAATGAGCAGTTCTTC. The encoded protein is CASSAGQSYNEQFF.

The genes are TRBV15 and TRBJ1-2; 12 positions agree with TRBD1. V was pared by 0 bases and J by 5 bases, with 7 bases of the junction left unmatched. Germline values: CDR1 LNHNV, CDR2 YYDKDF (reference sequence). The CDR3 extends over 17 amino acids. CDR3 region: CATSRDWGDRGLYGYTF. The CDR3 nucleotides are TGTGCCACCAGCAGAGATTGGGGGGACAGGGGGCTGTATGGCTACACCTTC.

The chain carries TRBV11-3 and TRBJ2-2; the D gene is possibly TRBD1 (7 bases). Looked up from germline, CDR1 is SGHNT and CDR2 is YENEEA. CDR3 length: 16 residues. The V and J ends lost 2 bases and 4 bases respectively, with 14 bases between them. The CDR3 nucleotides read TGTGCCAGCAGCTTACAGGGGGGTCCCTCCACCGGGGAGCTGTTTTTT. Translation gives CASSLQGGPSTGELFF.

This clone was found a few times. The V call is TRBV19, the J call TRBJ1-1, with TRBD1 matching 11 bases. This CDR3 contains 15 residues. The germline V gene has CDR1 LNHDA and CDR2 SQIVND (reference sequence). Germline trimming cut 8 bases from V and 1 base from J; bases unmatched to any gene: 6. The CDR3, as DNA: TGTGCCAGTCGGGACAGGGGGAGAGGGAACACTGAAGCTTTCTTT. It translates to CASRDRGRGNTEAFF.

This clone showed up just a few times. The V gene is TRBV7-9, the J gene TRBJ1-6; 9 nucleotides line up with TRBD1. The CDR3 has 15 amino acids. V shed 3 bases, J shed 5 bases, and the junction held 2 bases outside the gene matches. Germline V gene sequence: CDR1 SEHNR, CDR2 FQNEAQ (reference sequence). Written as DNA, the CDR3 is TGTGCCAGCAGCTTGGGACAGGGCCATAATTCACCCCTCCACTTT. Translation: CASSLGQGHNSPLHF. The whole variable domain, filled in from reference TRBV7-9 and TRBJ1-6, reads DTGVSQNPRHKITKRGQNVTFRCDPISEHNRLYWYRQTLGQGPEFLTYFQNEAQLEKSRLLSDRFSAERPKGSFSTLEIQRTEQGDSAMYLCASSLGQGHNSPLHFGNGTRLTVT.

The J gene is TRBJ1-4, the V gene TRBV3-1 (or the pseudogene TRBV3-2); TRBD1 agrees at 7 bases. Looked up from germline, CDR1 is LGHDT and CDR2 is YNNKEL (reference sequence). V shed 3 bases, J shed 6 bases, and the junction held 4 bases outside the gene matches. The CDR3 length is 14 residues. The CDR3 reads CASSHWTGDEKLFF. Here the CDR3 DNA reads TGTGCCAGCAGCCACTGGACAGGAGATGAAAAACTGTTTTTT.

The CDR3 region is CASTLQGGPYEQYF. Here the CDR3 DNA reads TGTGCCAGCACCCTACAGGGGGGCCCCTACGAGCAGTACTTC. The chain has TRBV2 and TRBJ2-7; the match to TRBD1 covers 8 bases. V lost 7 bases, J lost 2 bases, and 7 bases stayed unmatched. The CDR3 extends over 14 amino acids. The germline CDR1 and CDR2 sequences are SNHLY and FYNNEI.

The chain links TRBV5-1 to TRBJ1-2, with D tentatively TRBD1 (6 bases). The ends were cut back, 4 bases at V and 6 bases at J, with 16 bases in the middle. CDR3 length: 14 residues. In germline, CDR1 is SGHRS, CDR2 YFSETQ. DNA for the CDR3: TGCGCCAGCAGCCAAATTGGACAGTCCCATGGCTACACCTTC. Its protein is CASSQIGQSHGYTF.

The chain joins TRBV18 to TRBJ2-1; TRBD1 matches at 8 bases. The CDR3 totals 15 residues. V lost 1 base to trimming and J lost 9 bases; unmatched junction nucleotides: 8. The germline V gene encodes CDR1 KGHSH and CDR2 LQKENI. In nucleotides, the CDR3 is TGTGCCAGCTCACCACAGTCCGGGACAGGCGCTGAGCAGTTCTTC. Its protein is CASSPQSGTGAEQFF.

In this sample, this clone turned up once. The rearrangement links TRBV6-5 to TRBJ1-2; D gene ambiguous. The CDR3 consists of 13 residues. V was cut by 10 bases and J by 0 bases, with 12 bases left in between. Germline CDR1 and CDR2: MNHEY and SVGAGI. The CDR3 nucleotides read TGTGCCACCTTGAGGCAGTCTAACTATGGCTACACCTTC. Its protein product is CATLRQSNYGYTF.